This T cell receptor (beta chain) was captured by sequencing in a study of T cell repertoires in cytomegalovirus infection. Turning to the study itself: Indications of both CMV infection and matching HLA type were provided by public TCR beta signatures.

Study outcomes and limitations: Within the response measured ex vivo, HLA-C-restricted CMV-specific TCR beta clonotypes were dominant.

This clonotype has only a few counts. Its antigen is unknown. TCRdb reprocessed the reads with MiXCR, giving one entry per CDR3 protein. The top ten clones hold 13% of a sample with around 530,000 distinct CDR3 sequences, approximately 25% of them seen once. The CDR3 sequence is 14 residues long. Unmatched junction bases numbered 8, after V lost 5 bases and J lost 8 bases. The V gene's germline CDR1 is SGHTA and CDR2 FQGNSA. Sequenced material: PBMCs. V gene TRBV7-2 combines with J gene TRBJ1-1; 10 nucleotides agree with TRBD1. This sequence was found in a human donor in good health (CMV status not recorded). Some clones in this sample may be carry-over from other donors' samples. The CDR3: CASSHPGQGLEAFF. The CDR3 bases are TGTGCCAGCAGCCATCCGGGACAGGGGCTCGAAGCTTTCTTT.